The 26 T cell receptor beta chains listed next were all sequenced from one sample in a study of T cell responses to AZD1222 COVID-19 vaccine. Generated by immunoSEQ multiplex PCR, the TCRdb table keeps only in-frame clones and is missing some. The sample shows about 89,000 clones, about 89% of them seen only once. Sample: peripheral blood, taken 28 days after the second AZD1222 dose. The origin of the receptors is an adult who received the AZD1222 COVID-19 vaccine.

This chain links TRBV4-2 with TRBJ2-5; 15 nucleotides agree with TRBD2. Per germline, CDR1 LGHNA and CDR2 YNFKEQ. J lost 4 bases, V lost 2 bases, and 5 bases had no gene match. The CDR3 is made up of 17 amino acids. The CDR3 reads CASSQRTSGGVGETQYF. In DNA, the CDR3 is TGTGCCAGCAGCCAACGGACTAGCGGGGGGGTAGGAGAGACCCAGTACTTC.

The CDR3, as DNA: TGTGCTAGTGTTCAGGGCTCGAACACTGAAGCTTTCTTT. This codes for CASVQGSNTEAFF. The chain has TRBV12-5 and TRBJ1-1; D is possibly TRBD1 (5 bases). The germline V gene has CDR1 LGHNT and CDR2 FRNRAP. Trimming pared 7 bases from V and 1 base from J, leaving 10 bases between. This CDR3 has 13 amino acids.

The chain carries TRBV19 and TRBJ1-5; D is unresolved. CDR1 LNHDA and CDR2 SQIVND come from the germline V gene (reference sequence). The V gene lost 1 base and the J gene lost 2 bases, with 9 bases spanning the gap. This CDR3 is built from 15 residues. The CDR3 spells CASSIARRGNQPQHF. The CDR3 region has the DNA TGTGCCAGTAGTATAGCGAGGCGGGGCAATCAGCCCCAGCATTTT.

This chain joins TRBV5-5 and TRBJ2-3; TRBD2 might be the D (6 bases). Trimming took off 0 bases at V and 3 bases at J, with 11 bases between the two ends. Germline values: CDR1 SGHKS, CDR2 YYEKEE (reference sequence). The CDR3 length is 15 residues. DNA of the CDR3: TGTGCCAGCAGCTTGGTCGGGACTGTAACAGATACGCAGTATTTT. Translated, it gives CASSLVGTVTDTQYF.

The chain combines TRBV6-5 with TRBJ2-7, with a tentative D call TRBD2 (5 bases). CDR1 and CDR2 (germline): MNHEY, SVGAGI. V lost 5 bases and J lost 5, with 16 bases in between. The CDR3 sequence is 14 residues long. The CDR3 sequence is CASSPRALRDEQYF. The CDR3 DNA reads TGTGCCAGCAGTCCTAGGGCCTTGAGGGACGAGCAGTACTTC.

This clone was observed once. V and J are TRBV28 and TRBJ1-2; a weak D match, TRBD1 (5 bases). The V end was cut by 7 bases, the J end by 2 bases, with 8 bases between. This CDR3 has 12 residues. Germline assignment: CDR1 MDHEN and CDR2 SYDVKM. This chain's CDR3 is CASNTGNYGYTF. The CDR3 DNA reads TGTGCCAGCAACACAGGAAACTATGGCTACACCTTC.

The chain couples TRBV29-1 to TRBJ1-1, with D perhaps matching TRBD1 (5 bases). CDR1 and CDR2 (germline): SQVTM, ANQGSEA. This CDR3 has 11 amino acids. Between the trimmed V and J ends, which lost 7 bases and 7 bases, there was a span of 13 bases. CDR3 sequence: CSAFWGLEAFF. The CDR3 bases are TGCAGCGCTTTCTGGGGCCTTGAAGCTTTCTTT.

The chain combines TRBV5-4 with TRBJ1-6, with no clear D. Germline CDR1 is SGHNT and CDR2 is YYREEE (reference sequence). The CDR3 length is 12 residues. Trimming removed 5 bases at V and 7 bases at J, with 7 bases between. CDR3 amino acids: CASRALNSPLHF. The CDR3 coding sequence is TGTGCCAGCAGAGCCCTGAATTCACCCCTCCACTTT.

CDR3 sequence reads: CASSQGSHREPYGYTF. In DNA, the CDR3 is TGTGCCAGCAGCCAAGGAAGCCACAGGGAACCCTATGGCTACACCTTC. The chain uses TRBV14 and TRBJ1-2, with D possibly TRBD1 on 6 matching bases. This CDR3 contains 16 residues. V gave up 1 base and J gave up 4 bases, with 16 bases separating them. In germline, CDR1 is SGHDN, CDR2 FVKESK. The variable domain in full, completed from reference TRBV14 and TRBJ1-2, reads EAGVTQFPSHSVIEKGQTVTLRCDPISGHDNLYWYRRVMGKEIKFLLHFVKESKQDESGMPNNRFLAERTGGTYSTLKVQPAELEDSGVYFCASSQGSHREPYGYTFGSGTRLTVV.

In DNA, the CDR3 is TGTGCCATCAGTGAGTCCGGGACAGGGTTTAGTCAGCCCCAGCATTTT. Its protein is CAISESGTGFSQPQHF. J is TRBJ1-5 and V is TRBV10-3, with 9 bases fitting TRBD1. CDR1 and CDR2 from the germline V gene are ENHRY and SYGVKD. The CDR3 is 16 residues long. With V trimmed by 0 bases and J by 6 bases, 6 bases remained unmatched.

The J gene is TRBJ1-2, the V gene TRBV7-9, with D maybe TRBD1 (6 bases). This CDR3 spans 15 amino acids. Trimming pared 4 bases from V and 6 bases from J, leaving 18 bases between. The germline V gene has CDR1 SEHNR and CDR2 FQNEAQ (reference sequence). In DNA, the CDR3 is TGTGCCAGCAGCTCAGCAATACAGGGTTCCAATGGCTACACCTTC. As protein: CASSSAIQGSNGYTF.

A single count supports this clone. This chain connects TRBV6-2 or TRBV6-3 to TRBJ2-1; 7 bases are a match to TRBD2. The CDR3 length is 13 residues. CDR1 and CDR2 (germline): MNHEY, SVGEGT. V was clipped by 5 bases and J by 9 bases; unmatched bases: 7. CDR3 in amino acids: CASSGLAEIEQFF. In DNA, the CDR3 is TGTGCCAGCAGTGGGCTAGCGGAGATTGAGCAGTTCTTC.

CDR3 sequence: CSVGKMNTEAFF. The CDR3 nucleotides read TGCAGCGTTGGCAAGATGAACACTGAAGCTTTCTTT. This chain connects TRBV29-1 to TRBJ1-1; D is uncertain. Germline CDR1 and CDR2: SQVTM and ANQGSEA. The CDR3 runs to 12 residues. V lost 4 bases, J lost 0 bases, and 6 bases lay in between.

As for this clone: The junction shows a germline mismatch at one end, possibly a read error. The CDR3 DNA sequence: TGCAGCGCTGATGACGGGCACTTC. Translating gives CSADDGHF. The chain links TRBV29-1 to TRBJ2-7, with D hard to call. CDR1 is SQVTM, CDR2 ANQGSEA, per germline. This CDR3 comprises 8 residues.

The chain joins TRBV5-1 to TRBJ2-5; no clear D gene. Trimming removed 5 bases from V and 4 bases from J, with 9 bases in between. The V gene's germline CDR1 is SGHRS and CDR2 YFSETQ. The CDR3 is 12 amino acids. The CDR3 loop reads CASRDPRETQYF. The CDR3 bases are TGCGCCAGCAGGGACCCGCGAGAGACCCAGTACTTC.

The J gene is TRBJ1-2, the V gene TRBV28; 7 bases fit TRBD1. Trimming cost V 5 bases and J 0 bases; bases outside gene matches: 6. Germline V CDR1 and CDR2: MDHEN, SYDVKM. CDR3 length equals 15 residues. The CDR3 sequence is CASSPRQGPNYGYTF. The CDR3 DNA sequence: TGTGCCAGCAGTCCCCGACAGGGACCTAACTATGGCTACACCTTC.

The rearrangement joins TRBV6-5 to TRBJ2-5; D is unclear. Per the germline V gene, CDR1 is MNHEY and CDR2 is SVGAGI. V was trimmed by 6 bases and J by 0 bases, leaving 5 bases between them. The CDR3 is 12 residues long. Here the CDR3 reads CASRAYQETQYF. As DNA, the CDR3 is TGTGCCAGCAGGGCCTACCAAGAGACCCAGTACTTC.

This sequence joins TRBV19 and TRBJ1-3; TRBD1 matches at 8 bases. Germline assignment: CDR1 LNHDA and CDR2 SQIVND (reference sequence). V trimming: 5 bases; J trimming: 2 bases; junction bases outside the gene matches: 2. This CDR3 region has 14 residues. DNA of the CDR3: TGTGCCAGTAGTTCGACAGGGGCTGGAAACACCATATATTTT. It translates to CASSSTGAGNTIYF.

Only one count was recorded for this clone. J is TRBJ1-5 and V is TRBV18; no reliable D call. The germline CDR1 and CDR2 sequences are KGHSH and LQKENI. The CDR3 is made up of 13 amino acids. The germline V and J ends were trimmed by 8 bases and 2 bases, with 10 bases remaining between them. The CDR3 DNA is TGTGCCAGCCGACCGGGAGGCAATCAGCCCCAGCATTTT. Its protein product is CASRPGGNQPQHF.

Only one count was recorded for this clone. V usage is TRBV5-5 and J usage is TRBJ2-2; no reliable D call. Between the trimmed V and J ends, which lost 1 base and 9 bases, there was a span of 10 bases. Germline-derived CDR1 and CDR2 are SGHKS and YYEKEE (reference sequence). The CDR3 consists of 13 residues. The CDR3 protein is CASSLTRLRELFF. CDR3 in DNA: TGTGCCAGCAGCTTGACCCGATTAAGGGAGCTGTTTTTT.

This chain uses TRBV27 with TRBJ1-2; 9 positions match TRBD1. V lost 5 bases and J lost 2; bases outside the gene matches: 9. Germline values: CDR1 MNHEY, CDR2 SMNVEV (reference sequence). This CDR3 spans 16 amino acids. The CDR3 loop reads CASSTFRTGENYGYTF. CDR3 in DNA: TGTGCCAGCAGTACCTTCCGGACAGGGGAAAACTATGGCTACACCTTC.

The J gene is TRBJ1-3, the V gene TRBV4-3; D is undetermined. Germline CDR1 reads LGHNA; CDR2 reads YSLEER. The CDR3 spans 15 residues. V lost 4 bases, J lost 0 bases, and 10 bases lay in between. Here the CDR3 DNA reads TGCGCCAGCAGCCTCTTGGAGAGCTCTGGAAACACCATATATTTT. It specifies CASSLLESSGNTIYF.

The gene calls are TRBV5-4 and TRBJ2-7; D possibly corresponds to TRBD2 (7 bases). V was shortened by 4 bases and J by 2 bases, with 19 bases between the two germline ends. CDR1 is SGHNT, CDR2 YYREEE, per germline (reference sequence). This CDR3 spans 16 amino acids. The CDR3 protein is CASSPHGGGIPYEQYF. The CDR3 DNA reads as TGTGCCAGCAGCCCTCATGGCGGGGGCATTCCCTACGAGCAGTACTTC.

This rearrangement joins TRBV28 to TRBJ1-1, with D possibly being TRBD1 (5 bases). Germline lookup yields CDR1 MDHEN and CDR2 SYDVKM. Trimming shortened V by 1 base and J by 1 base, and 19 bases separated the two germline ends. CDR3 length: 18 residues. CDR3 coding DNA: TGTGCCAGCAGTTTATTGGCAGGGAGTGTCGGTAGGAACACTGAAGCTTTCTTT. Translating gives CASSLLAGSVGRNTEAFF. The variable domain in full, with the rest retrieved from reference TRBV28 and TRBJ1-1, is DVKVTQSSRYLVKRTGEKVFLECVQDMDHENMFWYRQDPGLGLRLIYFSYDVKMKEKGDIPEGYSVSREKKERFSLILESASTNQTSMYLCASSLLAGSVGRNTEAFFGQGTRLTVV.

This chain joins TRBV2 and TRBJ1-2; possible D gene TRBD1, 5 bases. CDR1 SNHLY and CDR2 FYNNEI come from the germline V gene. V lost 4 bases and J 5 bases, leaving 17 bases between the germline ends. The CDR3 is made up of 15 amino acids. The CDR3 is CASSVGEIKGYGYTF. CDR3 nucleotide sequence: TGTGCCAGCAGTGTCGGAGAAATTAAGGGGTATGGCTACACCTTC.

This clone was detected once. The V and J genes are TRBV7-9 and TRBJ1-5; 9 bases align to TRBD1. The germline V gene encodes CDR1 SEHNR and CDR2 FQNEAQ (reference sequence). V was pared by 5 bases and J by 2 bases, with 1 base of the junction left unmatched. The CDR3 extends over 14 amino acids. The DNA of the CDR3 is TGTGCCAGCAGCACAGGGGGCGGCAATCAGCCCCAGCATTTT. Encoded protein: CASSTGGGNQPQHF.